This T cell receptor beta chain was found in a study of blood T cells in healthy people across ages. Study-level findings and limits: Across the age range, TCR beta diversity per million T cells fell in a roughly linear way. Higher naive T cell percentage went strongly together with higher TCR beta diversity. Greater diversity and more naive CD4+ cells were seen in long-lived donors than in aged donors.

V was clipped by 4 bases and J by 3 bases; unmatched bases: 11. The CDR3 spans 16 residues. In germline, CDR1 is SGHRS, CDR2 YFSETQ. The table lists this clonotype with a few counts. Its specificity is unknown. Primers used in a second PCR of roughly 6 to 12 cycles were a sample-barcoded 5' primer and a J-beta primer mix. All samples yielded 2.5 million or more CDR3-containing paired-end reads. TCRdb itself ran the 5' RACE reads through MiXCR, one entry per CDR3 protein. The sample contains about 1 million distinct CDR3 sequences, more than 35% of which appear only once. Material: blood. The chain is built from TRBV5-1 and TRBJ2-5, with TRBD1 matching 8 bases. The clonotype originates from a woman aged 55-70 years in good health. The CDR3 sequence is CASSISKTGVKETQYF. The CDR3 coding sequence is TGCGCCAGCAGCATTTCTAAGACAGGGGTAAAAGAGACCCAGTACTTC.